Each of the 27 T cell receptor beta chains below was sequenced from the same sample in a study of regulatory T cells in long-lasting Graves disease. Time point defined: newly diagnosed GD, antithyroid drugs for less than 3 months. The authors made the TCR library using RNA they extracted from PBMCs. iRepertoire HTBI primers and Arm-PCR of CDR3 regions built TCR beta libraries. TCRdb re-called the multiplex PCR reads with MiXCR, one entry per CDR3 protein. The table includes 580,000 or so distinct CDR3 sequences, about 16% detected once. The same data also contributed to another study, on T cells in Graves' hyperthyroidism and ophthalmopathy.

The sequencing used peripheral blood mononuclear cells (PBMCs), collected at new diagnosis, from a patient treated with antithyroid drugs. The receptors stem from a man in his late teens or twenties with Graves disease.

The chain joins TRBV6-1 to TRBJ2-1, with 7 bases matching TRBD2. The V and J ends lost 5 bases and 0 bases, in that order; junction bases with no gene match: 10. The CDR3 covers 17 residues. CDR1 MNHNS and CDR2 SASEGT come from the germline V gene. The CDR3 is CASSNPFLADSYNEQFF. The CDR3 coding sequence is TGTGCCAGCAGTAACCCCTTCCTAGCGGACTCCTACAATGAGCAGTTCTTC.

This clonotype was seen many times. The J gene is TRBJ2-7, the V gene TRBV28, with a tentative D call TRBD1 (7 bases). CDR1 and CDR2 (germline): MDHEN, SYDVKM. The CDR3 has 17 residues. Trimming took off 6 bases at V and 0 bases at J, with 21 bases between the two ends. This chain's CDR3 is CASRWRGQHQSSYEQYF. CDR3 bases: TGTGCCAGCAGGTGGAGGGGGCAACACCAGAGCTCCTACGAGCAGTACTTC.

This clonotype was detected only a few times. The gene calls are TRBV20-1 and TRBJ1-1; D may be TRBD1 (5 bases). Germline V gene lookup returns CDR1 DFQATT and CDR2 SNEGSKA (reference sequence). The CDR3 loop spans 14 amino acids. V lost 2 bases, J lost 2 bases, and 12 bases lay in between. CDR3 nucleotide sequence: TGCAGTGCTAGACGGGGGTTGGTTAACACTGAAGCTTTCTTT. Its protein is CSARRGLVNTEAFF.

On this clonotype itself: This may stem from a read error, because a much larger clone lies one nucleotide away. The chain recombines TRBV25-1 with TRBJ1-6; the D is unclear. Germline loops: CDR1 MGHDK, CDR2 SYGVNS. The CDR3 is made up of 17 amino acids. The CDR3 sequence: CASSLISPNSYNSPPHF. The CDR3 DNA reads TGTGCCAGCAGCCTCATCAGCCCGAACTCCTATAATTCACCCCCCCACTTT.

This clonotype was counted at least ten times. Written as DNA, the CDR3 is TGTGCCAGCAGTGAGTTTGGGGAAGAGCAGTACTTC. Protein: CASSEFGEEQYF. This chain links TRBV2 with TRBJ2-7, with D unresolved. CDR3 length: 12 amino acids. Germline V lookup: CDR1 SNHLY, CDR2 FYNNEI. The V end lost 3 bases, the J end lost 7 bases, and 10 bases lay between the germline ends.

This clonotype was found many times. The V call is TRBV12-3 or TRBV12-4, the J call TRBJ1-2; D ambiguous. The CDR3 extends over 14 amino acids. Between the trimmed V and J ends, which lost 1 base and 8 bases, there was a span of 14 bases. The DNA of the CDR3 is TGTGCCAGCAGTTTAGGGCGCTCGGCAAGCGGCTACACCTTC. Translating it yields CASSLGRSASGYTF.

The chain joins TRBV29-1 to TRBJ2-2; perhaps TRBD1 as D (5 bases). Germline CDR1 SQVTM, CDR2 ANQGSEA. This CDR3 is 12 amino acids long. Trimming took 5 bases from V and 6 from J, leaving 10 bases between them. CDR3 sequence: CSVWTRAGELFF. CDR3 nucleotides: TGCAGCGTTTGGACACGGGCCGGGGAGCTGTTTTTT.

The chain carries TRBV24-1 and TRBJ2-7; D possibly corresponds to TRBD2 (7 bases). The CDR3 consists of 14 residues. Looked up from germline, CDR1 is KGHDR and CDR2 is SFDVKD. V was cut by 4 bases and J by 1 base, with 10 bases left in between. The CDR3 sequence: CATSEGGRSYEQYF. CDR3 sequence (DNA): TGTGCCACCAGTGAGGGGGGGCGATCCTACGAGCAGTACTTC.

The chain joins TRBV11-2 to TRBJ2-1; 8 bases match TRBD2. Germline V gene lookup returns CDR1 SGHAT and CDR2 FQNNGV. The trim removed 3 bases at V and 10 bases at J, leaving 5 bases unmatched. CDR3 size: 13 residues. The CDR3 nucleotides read TGTGCCAGCAGCTTGGGTAGCGGGATCGAGCAGTTCTTC. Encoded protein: CASSLGSGIEQFF.

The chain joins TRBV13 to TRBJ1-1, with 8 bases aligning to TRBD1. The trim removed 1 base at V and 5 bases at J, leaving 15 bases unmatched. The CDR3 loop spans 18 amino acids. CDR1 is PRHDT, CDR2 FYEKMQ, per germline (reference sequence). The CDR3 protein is CASSLVEGQGLPRTEAFF. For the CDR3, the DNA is TGTGCCAGCAGCTTAGTCGAAGGACAGGGCTTGCCAAGAACTGAAGCTTTCTTT.

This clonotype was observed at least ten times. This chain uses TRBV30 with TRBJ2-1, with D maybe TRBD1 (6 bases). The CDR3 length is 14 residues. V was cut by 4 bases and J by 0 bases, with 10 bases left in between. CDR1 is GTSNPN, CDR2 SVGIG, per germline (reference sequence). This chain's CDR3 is CAWTDSYSYNEQFF. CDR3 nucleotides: TGTGCCTGGACGGACAGTTACTCCTACAATGAGCAGTTCTTC.

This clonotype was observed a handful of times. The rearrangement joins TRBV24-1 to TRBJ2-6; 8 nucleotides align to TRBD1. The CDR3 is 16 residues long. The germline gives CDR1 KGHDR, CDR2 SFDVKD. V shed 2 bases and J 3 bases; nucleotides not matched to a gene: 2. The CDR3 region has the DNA TGTGCCACCAGTGATTCCGGACAGGGTGGGGCCAACGTCCTGACTTTC. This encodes CATSDSGQGGANVLTF.

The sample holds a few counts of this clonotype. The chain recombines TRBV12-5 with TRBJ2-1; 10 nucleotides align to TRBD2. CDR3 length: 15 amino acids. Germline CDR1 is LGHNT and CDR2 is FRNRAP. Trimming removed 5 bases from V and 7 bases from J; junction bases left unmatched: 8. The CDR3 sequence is CASGPSGSQRNEQFF. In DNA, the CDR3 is TGTGCTAGTGGTCCTAGCGGGAGCCAGAGGAATGAGCAGTTCTTC.

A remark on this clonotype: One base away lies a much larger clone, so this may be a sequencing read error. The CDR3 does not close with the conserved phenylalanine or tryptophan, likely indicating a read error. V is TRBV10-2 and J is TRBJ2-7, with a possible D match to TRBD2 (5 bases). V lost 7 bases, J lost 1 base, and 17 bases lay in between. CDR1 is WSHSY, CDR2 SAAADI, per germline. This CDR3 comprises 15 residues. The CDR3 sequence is CASTPGVATSYEQYL. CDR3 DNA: TGCGCCAGCACCCCCGGGGTAGCGACGTCCTACGAGCAGTACCTC.

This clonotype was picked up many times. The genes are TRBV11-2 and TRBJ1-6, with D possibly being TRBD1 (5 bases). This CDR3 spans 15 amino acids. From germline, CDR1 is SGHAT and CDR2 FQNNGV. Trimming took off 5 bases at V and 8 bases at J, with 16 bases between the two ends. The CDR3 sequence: CASSPRWGGDSPLHF. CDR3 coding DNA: TGTGCCAGCAGCCCGCGTTGGGGAGGGGATTCACCCCTCCACTTT.

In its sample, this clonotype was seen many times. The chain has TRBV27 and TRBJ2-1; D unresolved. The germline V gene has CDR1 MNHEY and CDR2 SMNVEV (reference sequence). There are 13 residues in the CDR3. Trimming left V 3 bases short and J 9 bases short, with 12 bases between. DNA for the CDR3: TGTGCCAGCAGTTTGGGGTCTCTCGGTGAGCAGTTCTTC. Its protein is CASSLGSLGEQFF.

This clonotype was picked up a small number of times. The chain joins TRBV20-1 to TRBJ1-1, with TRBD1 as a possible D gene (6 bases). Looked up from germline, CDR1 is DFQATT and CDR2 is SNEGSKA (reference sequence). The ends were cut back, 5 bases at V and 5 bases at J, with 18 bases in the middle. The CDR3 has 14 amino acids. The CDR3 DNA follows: TGCAGTGCTGCCCGCACGGGGGGCGGAACTGAAGCTTTCTTT. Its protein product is CSAARTGGGTEAFF.

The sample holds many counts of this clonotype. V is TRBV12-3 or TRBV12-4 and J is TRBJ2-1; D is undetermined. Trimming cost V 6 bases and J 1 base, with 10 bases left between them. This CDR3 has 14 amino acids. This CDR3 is CASSYIGSYNEQFF. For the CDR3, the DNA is TGTGCCAGCAGCTATATAGGTTCCTACAATGAGCAGTTCTTC.

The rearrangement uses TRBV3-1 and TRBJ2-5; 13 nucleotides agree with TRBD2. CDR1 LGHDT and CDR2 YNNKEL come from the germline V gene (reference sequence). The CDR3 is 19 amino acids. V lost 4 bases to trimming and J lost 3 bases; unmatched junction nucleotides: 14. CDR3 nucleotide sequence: TGTGCCAGCAGCCCTCCGCTCACCCAACTAGCGGGAGGGGAAGAGACCCAGTACTTC. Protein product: CASSPPLTQLAGGEETQYF.

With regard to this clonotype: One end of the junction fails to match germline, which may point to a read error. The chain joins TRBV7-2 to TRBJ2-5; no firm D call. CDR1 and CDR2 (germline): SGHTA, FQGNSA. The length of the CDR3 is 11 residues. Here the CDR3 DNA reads TGTGCCAGCAGCCTGCAAGAGACCCAGTGCTTC. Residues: CASSLQETQCF.

DNA of the CDR3: TGCGCCAGCAGCTCGGACAGGGGGAAAGGTGAAAAACTGTTTTTT. Its translation is CASSSDRGKGEKLFF. The chain uses TRBV5-1 and TRBJ1-4; 10 nucleotides line up with TRBD1. Per germline, CDR1 SGHRS and CDR2 YFSETQ. The junction had 6 bases not matched to a gene; V was cut back by 3 bases and J by 7 bases. The CDR3 is 15 residues long.

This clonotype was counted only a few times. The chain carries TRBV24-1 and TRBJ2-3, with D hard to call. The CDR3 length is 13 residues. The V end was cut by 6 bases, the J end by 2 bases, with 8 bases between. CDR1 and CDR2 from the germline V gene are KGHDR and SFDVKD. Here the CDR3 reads CATSLKPTDTQYF. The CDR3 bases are TGTGCCACCAGTCTAAAGCCCACAGATACGCAGTATTTT.

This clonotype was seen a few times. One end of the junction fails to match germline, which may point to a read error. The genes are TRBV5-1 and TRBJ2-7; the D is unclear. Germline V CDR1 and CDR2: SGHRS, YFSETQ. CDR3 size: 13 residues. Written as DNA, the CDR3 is TGCGCCAGCAGCAGGACCAGCTCCTACGGGCAGTACTTC. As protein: CASSRTSSYGQYF.

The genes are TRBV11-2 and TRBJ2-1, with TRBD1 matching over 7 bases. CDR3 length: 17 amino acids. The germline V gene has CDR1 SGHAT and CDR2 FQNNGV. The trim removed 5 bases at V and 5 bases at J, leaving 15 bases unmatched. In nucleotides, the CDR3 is TGTGCCAGCAGCCTACTATTCGGGACAGCCCGCGACAATGAGCAGTTCTTC. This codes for CASSLLFGTARDNEQFF.

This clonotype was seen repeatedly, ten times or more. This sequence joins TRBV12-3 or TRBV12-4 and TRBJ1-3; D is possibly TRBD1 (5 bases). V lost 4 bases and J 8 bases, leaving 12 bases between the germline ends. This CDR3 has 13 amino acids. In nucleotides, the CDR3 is TGTGCCAGCAGTTCCAGGGTAGGAGACACCATATATTTT. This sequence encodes CASSSRVGDTIYF.

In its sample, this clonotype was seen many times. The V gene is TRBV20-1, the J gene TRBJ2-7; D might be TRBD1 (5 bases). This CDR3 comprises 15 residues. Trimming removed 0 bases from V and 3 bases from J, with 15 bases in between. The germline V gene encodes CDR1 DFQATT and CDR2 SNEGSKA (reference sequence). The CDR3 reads CSARDMGRNYYEQYF. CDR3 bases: TGCAGTGCTAGAGATATGGGGCGGAATTACTACGAGCAGTACTTC.

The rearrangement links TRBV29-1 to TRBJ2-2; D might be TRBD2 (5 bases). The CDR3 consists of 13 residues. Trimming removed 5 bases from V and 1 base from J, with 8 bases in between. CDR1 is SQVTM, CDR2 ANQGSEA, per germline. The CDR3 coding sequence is TGCAGCGTTTCGGGATTGAACACCGGGGAGCTGTTTTTT. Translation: CSVSGLNTGELFF.